The clone carrying this TCR beta chain was detected once. Antigen specificity is unknown. There were only Caucasian adults among the donors, and all lived in Nashville, Tennessee. Per sorted-subset replicate PCR, input was 200 to 250 ng DNA, representing roughly 29,000 T cell genomes. The assay was immunoSEQ multiplex PCR, and TCRdb's table has in-frame clones only and misses some. The table records some 2.3 million clones, more than 80% of them present only once. The data derive from a study of shared clonotypes between healthy human individuals. Study results and limitations: Compared with clonotypes that all four donors shared, non-shared clonotypes had lower generation probabilities. Researchers sampled only blood; tissue repertoires likely differ.

Sequenced input: naive CD4+ T cells from PBMCs. The subset denotes: CD45RA+ positively selected. The sequence was obtained from a man aged 18 to 35 in good health. Some clones in this sample may be carry-over from other donors' samples.

The CDR3 spells CASSIPTSHYGYTF. CDR3 bases: TGTGCCAGTAGTATCCCGACAAGTCACTATGGCTACACCTTC. The V call is TRBV19, the J call TRBJ1-2; D call uncertain. This CDR3 is 14 amino acids long. Germline V gene lookup returns CDR1 LNHDA and CDR2 SQIVND (reference sequence). Trimming shortened V by 3 bases and J by 3 bases, and 11 bases separated the two germline ends.